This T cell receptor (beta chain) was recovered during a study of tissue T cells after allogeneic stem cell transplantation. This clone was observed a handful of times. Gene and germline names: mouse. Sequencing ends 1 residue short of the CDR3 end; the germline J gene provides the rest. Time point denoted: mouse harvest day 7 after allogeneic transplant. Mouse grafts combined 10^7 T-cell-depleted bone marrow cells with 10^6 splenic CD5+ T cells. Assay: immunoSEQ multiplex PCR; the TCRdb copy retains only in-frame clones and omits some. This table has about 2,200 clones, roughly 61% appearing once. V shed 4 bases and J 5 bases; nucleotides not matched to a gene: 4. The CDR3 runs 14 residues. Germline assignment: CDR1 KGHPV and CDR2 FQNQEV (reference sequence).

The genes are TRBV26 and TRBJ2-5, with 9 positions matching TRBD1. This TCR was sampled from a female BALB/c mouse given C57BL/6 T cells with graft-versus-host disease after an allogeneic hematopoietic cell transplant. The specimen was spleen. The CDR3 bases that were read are TGTGCCAGCAGTCCGGGACAGGGTGGAGACACCCAGTAC. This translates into CASSPGQGGDTQY. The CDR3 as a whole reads CASSPGQGGDTQYF.